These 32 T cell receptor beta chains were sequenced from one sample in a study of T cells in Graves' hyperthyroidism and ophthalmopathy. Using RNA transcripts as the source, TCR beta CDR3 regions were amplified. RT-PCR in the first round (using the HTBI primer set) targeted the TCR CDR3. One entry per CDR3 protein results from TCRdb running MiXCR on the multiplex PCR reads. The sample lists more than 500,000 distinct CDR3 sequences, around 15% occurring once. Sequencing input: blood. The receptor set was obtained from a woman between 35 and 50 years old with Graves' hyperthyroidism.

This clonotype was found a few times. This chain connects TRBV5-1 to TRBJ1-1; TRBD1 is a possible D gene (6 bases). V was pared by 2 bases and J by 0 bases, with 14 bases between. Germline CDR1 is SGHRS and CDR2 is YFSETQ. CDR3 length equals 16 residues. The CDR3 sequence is CASSLTGPAMNTEAFF. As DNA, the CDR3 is TGCGCCAGCAGCTTAACAGGGCCCGCAATGAACACTGAAGCTTTCTTT.

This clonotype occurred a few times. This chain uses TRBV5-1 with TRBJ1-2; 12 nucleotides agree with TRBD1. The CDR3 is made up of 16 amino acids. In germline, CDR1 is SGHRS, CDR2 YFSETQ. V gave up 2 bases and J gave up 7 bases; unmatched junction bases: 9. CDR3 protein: CASSLYPGQGAPGYTF. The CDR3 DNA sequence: TGCGCCAGCAGCTTATATCCGGGACAGGGGGCGCCTGGCTACACCTTC.

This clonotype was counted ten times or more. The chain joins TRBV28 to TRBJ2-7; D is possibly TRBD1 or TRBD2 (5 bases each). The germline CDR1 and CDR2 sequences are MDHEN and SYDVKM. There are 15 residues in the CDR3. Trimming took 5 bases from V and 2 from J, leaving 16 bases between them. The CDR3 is CASSASGRRTYEQYF. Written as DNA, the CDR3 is TGTGCCAGCAGTGCCTCGGGACGGCGGACCTACGAGCAGTACTTC. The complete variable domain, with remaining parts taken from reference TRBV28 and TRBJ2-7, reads DVKVTQSSRYLVKRTGEKVFLECVQDMDHENMFWYRQDPGLGLRLIYFSYDVKMKEKGDIPEGYSVSREKKERFSLILESASTNQTSMYLCASSASGRRTYEQYFGPGTRLTVT.

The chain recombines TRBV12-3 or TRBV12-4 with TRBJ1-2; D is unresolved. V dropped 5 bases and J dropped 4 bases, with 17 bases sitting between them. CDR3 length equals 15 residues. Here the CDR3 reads CASSGGIGRLYGYTF. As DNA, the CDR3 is TGTGCCAGCAGTGGTGGGATAGGGCGGCTCTATGGCTACACCTTC.

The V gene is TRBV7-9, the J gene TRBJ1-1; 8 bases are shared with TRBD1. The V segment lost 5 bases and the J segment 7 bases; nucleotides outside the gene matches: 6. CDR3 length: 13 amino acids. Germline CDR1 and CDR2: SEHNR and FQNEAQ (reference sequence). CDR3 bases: TGTGCCAGCAGCAGCAGGGGGCGGGTTGAAGCTTTCTTT. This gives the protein CASSSRGRVEAFF.

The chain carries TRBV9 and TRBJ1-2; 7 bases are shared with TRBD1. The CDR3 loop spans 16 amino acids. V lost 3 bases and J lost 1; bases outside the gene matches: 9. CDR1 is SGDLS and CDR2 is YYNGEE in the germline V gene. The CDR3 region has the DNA TGTGCCAGCAGCGCGGACAGGTCGACATATAACTATGGCTACACCTTC. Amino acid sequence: CASSADRSTYNYGYTF.

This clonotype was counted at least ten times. CDR3 region: CASSLRRAGGYTF. CDR3 in DNA: TGTGCCAGCAGTTTAAGGAGGGCGGGAGGCTACACCTTC. V usage is TRBV28 and J usage is TRBJ1-2; no clear D. Germline CDR1 MDHEN, CDR2 SYDVKM. The CDR3 extends over 13 amino acids. Between the trimmed V and J ends, which lost 2 bases and 8 bases, there was a span of 12 bases.

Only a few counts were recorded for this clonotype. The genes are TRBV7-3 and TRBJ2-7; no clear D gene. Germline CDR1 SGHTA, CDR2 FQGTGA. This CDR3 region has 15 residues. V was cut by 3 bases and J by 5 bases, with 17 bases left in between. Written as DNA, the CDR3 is TGTGCCAGCAGCTTCGGAAATGGGATTCAGGACGAGCAGTACTTC. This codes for CASSFGNGIQDEQYF. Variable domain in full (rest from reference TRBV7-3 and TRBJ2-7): GAGVSQTPSNKVTEKGKYVELRCDPISGHTALYWYRQSLGQGPEFLIYFQGTGAADDSGLPNDRFFAVRPEGSVSTLKIQRTERGDSAVYLCASSFGNGIQDEQYFGPGTRLTVT.

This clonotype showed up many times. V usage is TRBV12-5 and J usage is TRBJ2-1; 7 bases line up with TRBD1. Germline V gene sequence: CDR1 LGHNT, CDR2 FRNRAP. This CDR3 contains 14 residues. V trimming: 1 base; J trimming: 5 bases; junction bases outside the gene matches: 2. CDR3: CASGLEDRDNEQFF. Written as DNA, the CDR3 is TGTGCTAGTGGTTTGGAAGACAGGGACAATGAGCAGTTCTTC.

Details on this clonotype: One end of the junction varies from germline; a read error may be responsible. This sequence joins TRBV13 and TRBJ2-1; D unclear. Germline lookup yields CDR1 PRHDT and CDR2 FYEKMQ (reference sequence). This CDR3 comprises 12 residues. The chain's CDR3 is CASGLAADTQFF. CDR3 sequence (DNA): TGTGCCAGCGGCTTAGCCGCAGACACACAGTTCTTC.

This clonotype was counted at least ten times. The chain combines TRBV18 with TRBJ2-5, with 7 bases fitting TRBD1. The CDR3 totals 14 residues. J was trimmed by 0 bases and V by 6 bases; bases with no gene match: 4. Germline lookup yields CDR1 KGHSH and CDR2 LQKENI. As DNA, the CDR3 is TGTGCCAGCTCCGGGGACAGAGACCAAGAGACCCAGTACTTC. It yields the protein CASSGDRDQETQYF.

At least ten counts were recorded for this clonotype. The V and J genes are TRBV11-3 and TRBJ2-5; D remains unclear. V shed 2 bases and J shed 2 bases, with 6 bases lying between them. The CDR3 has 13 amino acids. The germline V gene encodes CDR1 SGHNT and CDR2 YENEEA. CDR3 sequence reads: CASSLSFQETQYF. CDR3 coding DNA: TGTGCCAGCAGCTTATCCTTTCAAGAGACCCAGTACTTC.

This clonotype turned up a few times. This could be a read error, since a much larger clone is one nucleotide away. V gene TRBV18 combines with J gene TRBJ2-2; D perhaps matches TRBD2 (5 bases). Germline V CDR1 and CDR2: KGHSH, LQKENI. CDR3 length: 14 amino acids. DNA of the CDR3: TGTGCCAGCTCGGAATCAGTAAACACCGGGGAGCCGTTTTTT. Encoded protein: CASSESVNTGEPFF.

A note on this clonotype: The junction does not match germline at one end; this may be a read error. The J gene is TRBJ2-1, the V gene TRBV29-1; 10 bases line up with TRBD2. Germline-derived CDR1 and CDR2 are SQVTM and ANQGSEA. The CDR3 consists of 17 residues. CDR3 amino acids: CNVGGSGRSDSYNEQFF. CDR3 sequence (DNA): TGCAACGTTGGGGGTAGCGGGAGGTCCGACTCCTACAATGAGCAGTTCTTC.

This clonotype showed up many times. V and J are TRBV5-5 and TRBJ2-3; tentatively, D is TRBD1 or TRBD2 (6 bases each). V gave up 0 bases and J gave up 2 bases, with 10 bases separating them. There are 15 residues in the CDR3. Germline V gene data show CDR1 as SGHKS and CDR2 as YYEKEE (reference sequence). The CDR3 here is CASSLGGALTDTQYF. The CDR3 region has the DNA TGTGCCAGCAGCTTGGGGGGGGCACTCACAGATACGCAGTATTTT.

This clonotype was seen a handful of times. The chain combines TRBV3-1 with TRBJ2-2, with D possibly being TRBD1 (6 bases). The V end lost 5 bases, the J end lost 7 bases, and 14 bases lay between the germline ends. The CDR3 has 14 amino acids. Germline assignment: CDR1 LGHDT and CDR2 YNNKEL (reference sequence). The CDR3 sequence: CASSSNRVRGELFF. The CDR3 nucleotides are TGTGCCAGCAGCTCGAACAGGGTCCGCGGGGAGCTGTTTTTT. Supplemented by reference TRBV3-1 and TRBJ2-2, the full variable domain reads DTAVSQTPKYLVTQMGNDKSIKCEQNLGHDTMYWYKQDSKKFLKIMFSYNNKELIINETVPNRFSPKSPDKAHLNLHINSLELGDSAVYFCASSSNRVRGELFFGEGSRLTVL.

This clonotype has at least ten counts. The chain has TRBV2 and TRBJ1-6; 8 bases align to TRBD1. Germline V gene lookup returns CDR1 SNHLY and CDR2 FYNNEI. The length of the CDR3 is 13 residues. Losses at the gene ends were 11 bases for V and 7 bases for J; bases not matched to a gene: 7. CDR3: CAGQGARNSPLHF. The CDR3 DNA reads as TGTGCCGGTCAGGGGGCGCGAAATTCACCCCTCCACTTT.

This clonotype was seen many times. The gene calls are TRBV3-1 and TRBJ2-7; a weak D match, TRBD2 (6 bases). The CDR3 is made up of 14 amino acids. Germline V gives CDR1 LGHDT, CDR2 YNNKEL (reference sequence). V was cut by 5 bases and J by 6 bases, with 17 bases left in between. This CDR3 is CASSSTPEGREQYF. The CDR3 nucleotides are TGTGCCAGCAGCTCAACCCCGGAGGGCCGCGAGCAGTACTTC.

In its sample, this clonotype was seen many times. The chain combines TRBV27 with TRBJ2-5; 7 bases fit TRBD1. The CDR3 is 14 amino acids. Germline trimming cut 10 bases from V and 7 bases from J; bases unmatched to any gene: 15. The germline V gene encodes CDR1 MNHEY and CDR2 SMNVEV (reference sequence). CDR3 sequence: CATGQEDKPWTQYF. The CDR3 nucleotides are TGTGCCACTGGACAGGAAGATAAACCATGGACCCAGTACTTC.

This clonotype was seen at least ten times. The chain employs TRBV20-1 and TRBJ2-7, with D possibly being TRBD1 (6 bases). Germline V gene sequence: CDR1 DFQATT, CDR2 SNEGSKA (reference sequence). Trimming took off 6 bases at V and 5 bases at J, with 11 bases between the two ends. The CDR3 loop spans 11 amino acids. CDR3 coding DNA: TGCAGTGCAGACAGGTCCAACGAGCAGTACTTC. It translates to CSADRSNEQYF.

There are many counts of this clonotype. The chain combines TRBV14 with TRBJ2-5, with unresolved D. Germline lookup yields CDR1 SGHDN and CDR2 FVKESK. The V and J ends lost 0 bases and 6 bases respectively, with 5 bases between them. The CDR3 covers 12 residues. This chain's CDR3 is CASSQDRKTQYF. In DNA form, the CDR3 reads TGTGCCAGCAGCCAAGATCGGAAGACCCAGTACTTC.

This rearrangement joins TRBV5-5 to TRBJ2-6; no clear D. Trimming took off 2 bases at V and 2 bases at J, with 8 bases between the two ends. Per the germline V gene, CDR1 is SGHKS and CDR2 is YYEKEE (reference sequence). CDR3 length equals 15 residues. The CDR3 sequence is CASSLNPPGANVLTF. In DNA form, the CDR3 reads TGTGCCAGCAGCTTAAATCCTCCTGGGGCCAACGTCCTGACTTTC.

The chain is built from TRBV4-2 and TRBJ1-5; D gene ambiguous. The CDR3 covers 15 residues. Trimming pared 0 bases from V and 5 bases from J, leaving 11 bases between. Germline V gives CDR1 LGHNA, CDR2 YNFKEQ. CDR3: CASSQEYTQDQPQHF. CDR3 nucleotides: TGTGCCAGCAGCCAAGAGTACACCCAAGATCAGCCCCAGCATTTT.

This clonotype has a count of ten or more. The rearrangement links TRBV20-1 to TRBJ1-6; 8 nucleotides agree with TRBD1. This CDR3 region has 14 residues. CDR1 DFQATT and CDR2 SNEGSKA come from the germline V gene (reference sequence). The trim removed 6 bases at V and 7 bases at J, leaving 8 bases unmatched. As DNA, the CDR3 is TGCAGTGCAAAGGACAGGGTTATGAATTCACCCCTCCACTTT. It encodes CSAKDRVMNSPLHF.

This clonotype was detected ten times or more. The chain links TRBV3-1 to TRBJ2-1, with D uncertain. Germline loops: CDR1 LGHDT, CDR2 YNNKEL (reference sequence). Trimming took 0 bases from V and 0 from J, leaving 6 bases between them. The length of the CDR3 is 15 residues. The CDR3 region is CASSQDLSSYNEQFF. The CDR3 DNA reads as TGTGCCAGCAGCCAAGATCTCAGCTCCTACAATGAGCAGTTCTTC.

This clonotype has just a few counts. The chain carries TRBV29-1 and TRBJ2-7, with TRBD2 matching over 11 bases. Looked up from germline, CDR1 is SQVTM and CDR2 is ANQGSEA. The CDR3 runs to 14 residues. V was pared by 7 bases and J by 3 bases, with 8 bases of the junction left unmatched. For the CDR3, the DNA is TGCAGCGCCGCCGGGACTAGCGGTATCTACGAGCAGTACTTC. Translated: CSAAGTSGIYEQYF.

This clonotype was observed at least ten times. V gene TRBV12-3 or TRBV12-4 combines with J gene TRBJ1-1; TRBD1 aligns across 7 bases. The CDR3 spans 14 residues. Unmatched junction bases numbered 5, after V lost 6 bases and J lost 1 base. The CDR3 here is CASSPGGKNTEAFF. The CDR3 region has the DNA TGTGCCAGCAGCCCAGGGGGAAAGAACACTGAAGCTTTCTTT.

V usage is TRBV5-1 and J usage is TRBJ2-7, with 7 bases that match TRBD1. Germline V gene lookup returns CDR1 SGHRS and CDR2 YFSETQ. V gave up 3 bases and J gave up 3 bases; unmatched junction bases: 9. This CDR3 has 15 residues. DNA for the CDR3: TGCGCCAGCAGCTCGAGGGGGCGCGGATTCTACGAGCAGTACTTC. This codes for CASSSRGRGFYEQYF.

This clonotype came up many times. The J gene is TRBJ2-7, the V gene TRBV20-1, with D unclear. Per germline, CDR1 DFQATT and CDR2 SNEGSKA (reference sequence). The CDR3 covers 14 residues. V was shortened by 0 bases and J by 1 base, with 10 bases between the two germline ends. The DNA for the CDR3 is TGCAGTGCTAGAGAAGGTCCAGTTTCCTACGAGCAGTACTTC. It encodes CSAREGPVSYEQYF.

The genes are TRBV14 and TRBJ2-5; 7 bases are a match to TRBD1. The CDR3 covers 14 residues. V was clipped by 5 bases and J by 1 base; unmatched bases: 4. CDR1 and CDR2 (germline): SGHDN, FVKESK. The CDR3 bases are TGTGCCAGCAGCACCCGACAGGGCCAAGAGACCCAGTACTTC. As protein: CASSTRQGQETQYF. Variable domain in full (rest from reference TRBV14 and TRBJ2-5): EAGVTQFPSHSVIEKGQTVTLRCDPISGHDNLYWYRRVMGKEIKFLLHFVKESKQDESGMPNNRFLAERTGGTYSTLKVQPAELEDSGVYFCASSTRQGQETQYFGPGTRLLVL.

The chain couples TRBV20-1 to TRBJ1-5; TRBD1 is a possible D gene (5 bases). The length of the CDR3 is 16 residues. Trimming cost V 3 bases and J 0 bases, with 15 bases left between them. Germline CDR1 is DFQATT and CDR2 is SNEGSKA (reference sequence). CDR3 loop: CSARKGGTYSNQPQHF. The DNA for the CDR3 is TGCAGTGCTAGGAAGGGAGGGACTTATAGCAATCAGCCCCAGCATTTT.

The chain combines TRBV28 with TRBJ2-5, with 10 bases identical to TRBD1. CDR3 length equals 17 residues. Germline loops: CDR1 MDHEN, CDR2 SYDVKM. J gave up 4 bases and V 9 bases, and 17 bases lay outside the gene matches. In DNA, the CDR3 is TGTGCCAGTAGAGCTGCCGGAGACAGGGGGCCGGCAGAGACCCAGTACTTC. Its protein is CASRAAGDRGPAETQYF.